Following are 28 T cell receptor beta chains from one sample sequenced in a study of healthy donors' naive CD4 and CD8 T cells. Starting from 450 to 550 ng of total RNA, TCR libraries were made with linear amplification. TCRdb reanalysed the reads using MiXCR and keeps one entry per CDR3 protein. This sample has 180,000 or so distinct CDR3 sequences, with 65% to 80% found just once. Sequencing input: naive CD4+ and CD8+ T cells sorted from blood, pooled from several donors. These receptor sequences come from a pool of human donors in good health; the sample pools cells from several healthy donors.

This chain links TRBV13 with TRBJ2-1, with 13 bases lining up with TRBD2. CDR1 is PRHDT, CDR2 FYEKMQ, per germline (reference sequence). This CDR3 region has 14 residues. V trimming: 6 bases; J trimming: 8 bases; junction bases outside the gene matches: 4. In DNA form, the CDR3 reads TGTGCCAGCAGTCCCGGACTAGCGGGAGATGAGCAGTTCTTC. It codes for CASSPGLAGDEQFF.

V and J are TRBV11-1 and TRBJ2-5, with TRBD1 as a possible D gene (6 bases). Germline loops: CDR1 SGHAT, CDR2 FQDESV (reference sequence). The V end lost 5 bases, the J end lost 2 bases, and 15 bases lay between the germline ends. The CDR3 extends over 15 amino acids. CDR3 DNA: TGTGCCAGCAGCATACCGACAGGACAGCAAGAGACCCAGTACTTC. This encodes CASSIPTGQQETQYF.

The gene calls are TRBV19 and TRBJ2-1; TRBD2 matches at 11 bases. Trimming cost V 4 bases and J 10 bases; bases outside gene matches: 6. The CDR3 length is 14 residues. Germline V gene lookup returns CDR1 LNHDA and CDR2 SQIVND (reference sequence). The DNA for the CDR3 is TGTGCCAGTAGTACTAGCGGGAGGCTTGGGGAGCAGTTCTTC. Translating it yields CASSTSGRLGEQFF.

This chain links TRBV29-1 with TRBJ2-5; tentative D call: TRBD1 (6 bases). Germline V gene data show CDR1 as SQVTM and CDR2 as ANQGSEA. This CDR3 region has 14 residues. V gave up 1 base and J gave up 1 base, with 10 bases separating them. CDR3 amino acids: CSVEGQGLQETQYF. In DNA form, the CDR3 reads TGCAGCGTTGAAGGGCAGGGGCTCCAAGAGACCCAGTACTTC.

The rearrangement uses TRBV6-2 or TRBV6-3 and TRBJ2-1, with D perhaps assigned TRBD1 or TRBD2 (5 bases each). Germline V gives CDR1 MNHEY, CDR2 SVGEGT. The CDR3 runs 14 residues. V gave up 7 bases and J gave up 9 bases, with 19 bases separating them. The CDR3 DNA follows: TGTGCCAGCACCTTGTCACTAGGGGTGATTGAGCAGTTCTTC. It specifies CASTLSLGVIEQFF.

This chain connects TRBV19 to TRBJ1-5; a weak D match, TRBD1 (5 bases). V shed 3 bases and J shed 1 base, with 10 bases lying between them. The germline gives CDR1 LNHDA, CDR2 SQIVND (reference sequence). The CDR3 is made up of 15 amino acids. CDR3 DNA sequence: TGTGCCAGTAGTATCTGGCGACAGAGCAATCAGCCCCAGCATTTT. As protein: CASSIWRQSNQPQHF. The whole variable domain, filled in from reference TRBV19 and TRBJ1-5, reads DGGITQSPKYLFRKEGQNVTLSCEQNLNHDAMYWYRQDPGQGLRLIYYSQIVNDFQKGDIAEGYSVSREKKESFPLTVTSAQKNPTAFYLCASSIWRQSNQPQHFGDGTRLSIL.

Note on this clonotype: One end of the junction varies from germline; a read error may be responsible. The chain combines TRBV29-1 with TRBJ1-1, with 7 bases that match TRBD1. This CDR3 is built from 13 residues. Germline V lookup: CDR1 SQVTM, CDR2 ANQGSEA. In nucleotides, the CDR3 is TGCAGCGTCTTCGGGACAGAGAACACTGAAGCTCTCTTT. It yields the protein CSVFGTENTEALF.

Comments on this clonotype: One end of the junction is discordant with germline, which a read error may explain. V gene TRBV6-5 combines with J gene TRBJ2-7; D remains ambiguous. Germline CDR1 and CDR2: MNHEY and SVGAGI. This CDR3 has 13 amino acids. The CDR3 loop reads CASSYRLGYEQYF. CDR3 nucleotides: TGTGCCAGCAGTTATCGTTTGGGATACGAACAGTACTTC.

This chain joins TRBV18 and TRBJ2-1; 8 positions match TRBD1. Germline V gene data show CDR1 as KGHSH and CDR2 as LQKENI. The CDR3 is made up of 14 amino acids. After removal of 6 bases from V and 6 bases from J, the junction contained 7 bases not matched to a gene. The CDR3 loop reads CASSPSTGVNEQFF. CDR3 DNA sequence: TGTGCCAGCTCGCCGTCGACAGGGGTCAATGAGCAGTTCTTC.

This chain uses TRBV29-1 with TRBJ1-3; tentative D call: TRBD1 (5 bases). The V end lost 4 bases, the J end lost 4 bases, and 11 bases lay between the germline ends. Germline V gives CDR1 SQVTM, CDR2 ANQGSEA. The CDR3 runs to 13 residues. The CDR3 sequence is CSVGDLLGNTIYF. Here the CDR3 DNA reads TGCAGCGTTGGGGACCTGTTGGGAAACACCATATATTTT.

The V call is TRBV20-1, the J call TRBJ2-7; D is undetermined. The CDR3 is 13 amino acids. The V and J ends lost 5 bases and 0 bases respectively, with 11 bases between them. In germline, CDR1 is DFQATT, CDR2 SNEGSKA (reference sequence). For the CDR3, the DNA is TGCAGTGCTCGTTCCTGGAGCTCCTACGAGCAGTACTTC. This gives the protein CSARSWSSYEQYF.

V gene TRBV7-2 combines with J gene TRBJ2-5, with TRBD2 as a possible D gene (6 bases). This CDR3 is 17 amino acids long. The germline gives CDR1 SGHTA, CDR2 FQGNSA. Between the trimmed V and J ends, which lost 3 bases and 5 bases, there was a span of 22 bases. The DNA for the CDR3 is TGTGCCAGCAGCTTCGGCCTTAGCGGTTCCAGGAGGGAGACCCAGTACTTC. Residues: CASSFGLSGSRRETQYF.

The chain uses TRBV6-5 and TRBJ2-1; D perhaps matches TRBD2 (5 bases). Trimming took off 2 bases at V and 14 bases at J, with 16 bases between the two ends. The CDR3 sequence is 13 residues long. Germline CDR1 reads MNHEY; CDR2 reads SVGAGI. The CDR3: CASSYARGSVEFF. The CDR3 nucleotides are TGTGCCAGCAGTTACGCCCGAGGGTCAGTGGAGTTCTTC.

This sequence joins TRBV6-1 and TRBJ2-1; the D gene is possibly TRBD1 (6 bases). Trimming left V 4 bases short and J 10 bases short, with 14 bases between. Per germline, CDR1 MNHNS and CDR2 SASEGT. CDR3 length: 13 amino acids. CDR3 sequence (DNA): TGTGCCAGCAGTGTACAAAGGACAGTCGAGCAGTTCTTC. Protein sequence: CASSVQRTVEQFF.

V usage is TRBV27 and J usage is TRBJ2-7; no clear D. Germline values: CDR1 MNHEY, CDR2 SMNVEV (reference sequence). The CDR3 totals 13 residues. V was clipped by 0 bases and J by 2 bases, with 5 bases between them. The chain's CDR3 is CASSLSIPYEQYF. Written as DNA, the CDR3 is TGTGCCAGCAGTTTATCGATCCCCTACGAGCAGTACTTC.

The chain employs TRBV30 and TRBJ2-1, with TRBD2 identical over 9 bases. The V gene's germline CDR1 is GTSNPN and CDR2 SVGIG (reference sequence). The CDR3 has 14 amino acids. The chain's CDR3 is CAYLLAGDGNEQFF. The CDR3 DNA sequence: TGTGCTTACCTCTTAGCGGGAGATGGCAATGAGCAGTTCTTC.

The chain joins TRBV27 to TRBJ2-7; unclear D gene. The CDR3 consists of 13 residues. V shed 8 bases and J shed 0 bases, with 11 bases lying between them. Germline assignment: CDR1 MNHEY and CDR2 SMNVEV (reference sequence). The CDR3 spells CASGLSGSYEQYF. The CDR3 bases are TGTGCCAGCGGGCTATCGGGCTCCTACGAGCAGTACTTC.

The V gene is TRBV29-1, the J gene TRBJ1-2, with TRBD1 as a possible D gene (6 bases). V was trimmed by 1 base and J by 3 bases, leaving 9 bases between them. This CDR3 comprises 13 residues. The germline V gene encodes CDR1 SQVTM and CDR2 ANQGSEA. The CDR3 protein is CSVEGGGDYGYTF. The CDR3 DNA follows: TGCAGCGTTGAAGGCGGGGGCGACTATGGCTACACCTTC. Full variable domain (remainder filled in from reference TRBV29-1 and TRBJ1-2): SAVISQKPSRDICQRGTSLTIQCQVDSQVTMMFWYRQQPGQSLTLIATANQGSEATYESGFVIDKFPISRPNLTFSTLTVSNMSPEDSSIYLCSVEGGGDYGYTFGSGTRLTVV.

This clonotype was counted once. The rearrangement links TRBV19 to TRBJ1-1; D not resolved. Trimming pared 11 bases from V and 1 base from J, leaving 11 bases between. Germline values: CDR1 LNHDA, CDR2 SQIVND (reference sequence). CDR3 length: 12 residues. The CDR3 DNA reads as TGTGCCGCTCGGACGGGGAACACTGAAGCTTTCTTT. It yields the protein CAARTGNTEAFF.

This chain uses TRBV28 with TRBJ2-7, with D hard to call. Per germline, CDR1 MDHEN and CDR2 SYDVKM. V was pared by 6 bases and J by 4 bases, with 13 bases between. CDR3 length: 13 residues. CDR3 coding DNA: TGTGCCAGCAGCCTACCGTGGGATTACGAGCAGTACTTC. This translates into CASSLPWDYEQYF. Looking up the rest from reference TRBV28 and TRBJ2-7 gives the full variable domain: DVKVTQSSRYLVKRTGEKVFLECVQDMDHENMFWYRQDPGLGLRLIYFSYDVKMKEKGDIPEGYSVSREKKERFSLILESASTNQTSMYLCASSLPWDYEQYFGPGTRLTVT.

The chain uses TRBV29-1 and TRBJ2-1; D gene ambiguous. This CDR3 has 13 residues. V dropped 4 bases and J dropped 8 bases, with 15 bases sitting between them. The V gene's germline CDR1 is SQVTM and CDR2 ANQGSEA. CDR3 nucleotide sequence: TGCAGCGTTGGTCCTCGGATTGGGGATGAGCAGTTCTTC. This translates into CSVGPRIGDEQFF.

This sequence joins TRBV20-1 and TRBJ1-2; TRBD1 matches at 7 bases. The CDR3 contains 13 residues. The J segment lost 5 bases and the V segment lost 3 bases, leaving 6 bases of the junction unmatched. Germline V CDR1 and CDR2: DFQATT, SNEGSKA (reference sequence). The CDR3 bases are TGCAGTGCTAGTGACAGGGTCCCTTATGGCTACACCTTC. Translated, it gives CSASDRVPYGYTF.

J is TRBJ2-7 and V is TRBV29-1; TRBD2 is a possible D gene (5 bases). The CDR3 length is 11 residues. Per the germline V gene, CDR1 is SQVTM and CDR2 is ANQGSEA. This CDR3 is CRSGRSYEQYF. The CDR3 DNA is TGCCGGAGCGGCAGATCCTACGAGCAGTACTTC.

The J gene is TRBJ1-3, the V gene TRBV18; D remains ambiguous. The germline V gene encodes CDR1 KGHSH and CDR2 LQKENI. The V end was cut by 0 bases, the J end by 0 bases, with 6 bases between. The CDR3 spans 15 residues. CDR3 DNA: TGTGCCAGCTCACCACCGGTCCTCTCTGGAAACACCATATATTTT. Translated, it gives CASSPPVLSGNTIYF.

V gene TRBV29-1 combines with J gene TRBJ2-7; D may be TRBD2 (6 bases). The CDR3 has 14 amino acids. V lost 4 bases, J lost 0 bases, and 13 bases lay in between. From germline, CDR1 is SQVTM and CDR2 ANQGSEA. The CDR3 spells CSVGLVLSSYEQYF. DNA for the CDR3: TGCAGCGTTGGACTAGTCCTCAGCTCCTACGAGCAGTACTTC.

V usage is TRBV6-2 or TRBV6-3 and J usage is TRBJ2-5, with TRBD2 as a possible D gene (6 bases). V shed 5 bases and J shed 2 bases, with 15 bases lying between them. The CDR3 is 15 amino acids. Germline V gene data show CDR1 as MNHEY and CDR2 as SVGEGT. CDR3 DNA sequence: TGTGCCAGCAGTGGACCAGCCGGACTACAAGAGACCCAGTACTTC. Translated, it gives CASSGPAGLQETQYF.

This clonotype was counted a single time. The chain joins TRBV29-1 to TRBJ1-5, with no clear D. V was shortened by 5 bases and J by 0 bases, with 8 bases between the two germline ends. Germline values: CDR1 SQVTM, CDR2 ANQGSEA. The CDR3 spans 13 residues. CDR3 residues: CSVSPNSNQPQHF. CDR3 nucleotides: TGCAGCGTTTCCCCGAATAGCAATCAGCCCCAGCATTTT. Full variable domain (missing parts from reference TRBV29-1 and TRBJ1-5): SAVISQKPSRDICQRGTSLTIQCQVDSQVTMMFWYRQQPGQSLTLIATANQGSEATYESGFVIDKFPISRPNLTFSTLTVSNMSPEDSSIYLCSVSPNSNQPQHFGDGTRLSIL.

The V and J genes are TRBV7-9 and TRBJ2-3; 14 nucleotides match TRBD2. After removal of 5 bases from V and 3 bases from J, the junction contained 7 bases not matched to a gene. The CDR3 covers 17 residues. Germline values: CDR1 SEHNR, CDR2 FQNEAQ (reference sequence). DNA for the CDR3: TGTGCCAGCAGCCAGGGACTAGCGGGAGTAATAACAGATACGCAGTATTTT. Residues: CASSQGLAGVITDTQYF.